The 31 T cell receptor beta chains presented below share a single source sample, sequenced in a study of blood T cell repertoires in COVID-19. Method: immunoSEQ multiplex PCR; TCRdb's copy keeps in-frame clones and lacks some. The sample records approximately 350,000 clones, 90% to 95% being singletons. The sample consisted of peripheral blood. These receptors were taken from a woman between 18 and 29 years old who had recovered from COVID-19.

This rearrangement joins TRBV27 to TRBJ2-3; 14 nucleotides match TRBD2. J gave up 4 bases and V 5 bases, and 8 bases lay outside the gene matches. From germline, CDR1 is MNHEY and CDR2 SMNVEV (reference sequence). The CDR3 has 17 residues. The DNA for the CDR3 is TGTGCCAGCAGTCCCAGGACTAGCGGGAGGTTCGCAGATACGCAGTATTTT. Its protein is CASSPRTSGRFADTQYF.

This CDR3 reads CASSLELIRVGTGELFF. The CDR3 nucleotides read TGTGCCAGCAGCTTAGAATTGATCAGGGTCGGCACCGGGGAGCTGTTTTTT. The rearrangement joins TRBV7-2 to TRBJ2-2, with D possibly TRBD1 on 5 matching bases. The V gene's germline CDR1 is SGHTA and CDR2 FQGNSA. Trimming took 1 base from V and 4 from J, leaving 16 bases between them. There are 17 residues in the CDR3.

This CDR3 reads CASGTLDFHEQFF. CDR3 DNA sequence: TGTGCCAGCGGAACACTAGATTTCCATGAGCAGTTCTTC. The chain employs TRBV27 and TRBJ2-1; D might be TRBD2 (5 bases). The CDR3 totals 13 residues. V lost 8 bases and J lost 8, with 16 bases in between. CDR1 MNHEY and CDR2 SMNVEV come from the germline V gene (reference sequence).

The chain has TRBV6-5 and TRBJ2-1; TRBD1 matches at 7 bases. The germline V gene encodes CDR1 MNHEY and CDR2 SVGAGI. Losses at the gene ends were 8 bases for V and 11 bases for J; bases not matched to a gene: 15. The CDR3 has 14 residues. DNA of the CDR3: TGTGCCAGCCAGACAGGGCAGGGAATAGTAAAGCAGTTCTTC. It specifies CASQTGQGIVKQFF.

This chain joins TRBV18 and TRBJ1-2; TRBD1 aligns across 7 bases. V dropped 6 bases and J dropped 4; count of bases not matched to a gene: 8. The CDR3 has 14 amino acids. CDR1 and CDR2 from the germline V gene are KGHSH and LQKENI. CDR3: CASSEGAGRYGYTF. The CDR3 bases are TGTGCCAGCTCGGAGGGGGCAGGGCGCTATGGCTACACCTTC.

A note on this clone: This CDR3 is also generated by other DNA sequences in the sample. V and J are TRBV9 and TRBJ1-1; 8 bases are a match to TRBD1. CDR1 and CDR2 (germline): SGDLS, YYNGEE. The CDR3 sequence is 14 residues long. J lost 1 base, V lost 4 bases, and 3 bases had no gene match. CDR3 bases: TGTGCCAGCAGCCCGGGGACAGGGAACACTGAAGCTTTCTTT. Translating gives CASSPGTGNTEAFF. The complete variable domain, with remaining parts taken from reference TRBV9 and TRBJ1-1, reads DSGVTQTPKHLITATGQRVTLRCSPRSGDLSVYWYQQSLDQGLQFLIQYYNGEERAKGNILERFSAQQFPDLHSELNLSSLELGDSALYFCASSPGTGNTEAFFGQGTRLTVV.

This clone showed up just once. The J gene is TRBJ1-2, the V gene TRBV5-6; D is unresolved. Germline CDR1 is SGHDT and CDR2 is YYEEEE. The CDR3 loop spans 16 amino acids. V was cut by 4 bases and J by 4 bases, with 20 bases left in between. The CDR3 DNA is TGTGCCAGCAGCCCAATGCATCGGGGTGCTGTCTATGGCTACACCTTC. This gives the protein CASSPMHRGAVYGYTF.

J is TRBJ1-2 and V is TRBV5-6; D call uncertain. This CDR3 region has 14 residues. CDR1 is SGHDT and CDR2 is YYEEEE in the germline V gene. Trimming shortened V by 4 bases and J by 5 bases, and 15 bases separated the two germline ends. The CDR3 here is CASSPGSVEYGYTF. The DNA for the CDR3 is TGTGCCAGCAGCCCGGGGTCAGTTGAGTATGGCTACACCTTC.

V is TRBV4-1 and J is TRBJ1-5; maybe TRBD1 (6 bases). V lost 3 bases to trimming and J lost 4 bases, with 16 bases between them. CDR1 is MGHRA and CDR2 is YSYEKL in the germline V gene. The CDR3 spans 16 residues. CDR3 sequence (DNA): TGCGCCAGCAGCCACAGTTCGGGGGGCAGGAATCAGCCCCAGCATTTT. Its protein product is CASSHSSGGRNQPQHF.

This chain joins TRBV18 and TRBJ2-2; no clear D. The germline V and J ends were trimmed by 4 bases and 2 bases, with 8 bases remaining between them. The CDR3 spans 14 residues. CDR1 and CDR2 from the germline V gene are KGHSH and LQKENI. In nucleotides, the CDR3 is TGTGCCAGCTCACGTGACTCAAACACCGGGGAGCTGTTTTTT. It is translated as CASSRDSNTGELFF.

This rearrangement joins TRBV7-2 to TRBJ2-3; perhaps TRBD1 as D (5 bases). Germline CDR1 reads SGHTA; CDR2 reads FQGNSA. The CDR3 extends over 13 amino acids. The germline V and J ends were trimmed by 4 bases and 9 bases, with 14 bases remaining between them. CDR3 amino acids: CASSSAGSGTQYF. CDR3 coding DNA: TGTGCCAGCAGCTCCGCAGGGTCTGGCACGCAGTATTTT.

This chain joins TRBV7-2 and TRBJ2-3; 15 bases are shared with TRBD2. In germline, CDR1 is SGHTA, CDR2 FQGNSA. This CDR3 spans 16 amino acids. Trimming removed 5 bases from V and 6 bases from J; junction bases left unmatched: 6. CDR3: CASSTGLAGGRDTQYF. The CDR3 nucleotides read TGTGCCAGCAGCACGGGACTAGCGGGAGGTCGGGATACGCAGTATTTT.

The chain links TRBV21-1 to TRBJ2-7; no DNA check was done on the table's D call, TRBD1. TRBV21-1 is an annotated pseudogene. The CDR3 covers 13 residues. This CDR3 reads CASSNHRAYEQYV. The CDR3, as DNA: TGTGCCAGCAGCAACCACAGGGCCTACGAGCAGTACGTC.

V and J are TRBV10-3 and TRBJ2-5, with D perhaps matching TRBD2 (6 bases). Trimming removed 6 bases at V and 4 bases at J, with 12 bases between. Germline V gene lookup returns CDR1 ENHRY and CDR2 SYGVKD. This CDR3 spans 13 amino acids. This CDR3 reads CAIRGGTGETQYF. The CDR3 DNA reads as TGTGCCATCAGGGGGGGTACAGGAGAGACCCAGTACTTC.

For the CDR3, the DNA is TGTGCCAGCAGCGGATTGCTCAAACTAAGTACTGAAGCTTTCTTT. Residues: CASSGLLKLSTEAFF. The chain uses TRBV5-8 and TRBJ1-1; D not certain. The germline gives CDR1 SGHTS, CDR2 YDEGEE. Trimming removed 4 bases from V and 5 bases from J, with 18 bases in between. CDR3 length: 15 residues.

V usage is TRBV9 and J usage is TRBJ2-5; D possibly corresponds to TRBD2 (5 bases). The germline V and J ends were trimmed by 3 bases and 2 bases, with 17 bases remaining between them. The CDR3 runs to 16 residues. Germline V gene lookup returns CDR1 SGDLS and CDR2 YYNGEE. CDR3 region: CASSGGGGGWQETQYF. In DNA, the CDR3 is TGTGCCAGCAGCGGAGGTGGTGGAGGTTGGCAAGAGACCCAGTACTTC.

CDR3 in amino acids: CASSLPGQGESTDTQYF. CDR3 bases: TGTGCCAGCAGCTTACCCGGACAGGGGGAAAGCACAGATACGCAGTATTTT. The chain carries TRBV11-3 and TRBJ2-3; 10 bases line up with TRBD1. There are 17 residues in the CDR3. Losses at the gene ends were 2 bases for V and 0 bases for J; bases not matched to a gene: 5. Germline V gene sequence: CDR1 SGHNT, CDR2 YENEEA.

In nucleotides, the CDR3 is TGTGCCAGCAGTGTAGGGGCAGGTGTTTACAATGAGCAGTTCTTC. It yields the protein CASSVGAGVYNEQFF. The gene calls are TRBV25-1 and TRBJ2-1, with D possibly being TRBD1 (5 bases). Deletions cut 4 bases from V and 4 bases from J, with 14 bases between. This CDR3 region has 15 residues. CDR1 is MGHDK and CDR2 is SYGVNS in the germline V gene.

J is TRBJ2-7 and V is TRBV30, with TRBD2 identical over 11 bases. V was pared by 0 bases and J by 7 bases, with 5 bases of the junction left unmatched. Germline V CDR1 and CDR2: GTSNPN, SVGIG (reference sequence). This CDR3 contains 14 residues. As DNA, the CDR3 is TGTGCCTGGAGTGTAGGGCTAGCGGGAGGTGAGCAGTACGTC. Its translation: CAWSVGLAGGEQYV.

The genes are TRBV11-3 and TRBJ1-1, with unresolved D. In germline, CDR1 is SGHNT, CDR2 YENEEA. Trimming took off 5 bases at V and 5 bases at J, with 9 bases between the two ends. The CDR3 is 12 residues long. The CDR3: CASSRGRTEAFF. The CDR3 DNA reads TGTGCCAGCAGCCGAGGGAGAACTGAAGCTTTCTTT.

The chain is built from TRBV11-3 and TRBJ2-1, with D possibly TRBD2 on 5 matching bases. Between the trimmed V and J ends, which lost 1 base and 4 bases, there was a span of 14 bases. CDR1 SGHNT and CDR2 YENEEA come from the germline V gene. The CDR3 has 16 amino acids. CDR3 nucleotide sequence: TGTGCCAGCAGCTTAGCGGGTACTAGGGTATACAATGAGCAGTTCTTC. Residues: CASSLAGTRVYNEQFF. The variable domain in full, completed from reference TRBV11-3 and TRBJ2-1, reads EAGVVQSPRYKIIEKKQPVAFWCNPISGHNTLYWYLQNLGQGPELLIRYENEEAVDDSQLPKDRFSAERLKGVDSTLKIQPAELGDSAVYLCASSLAGTRVYNEQFFGPGTRLTVL.

This clone was observed at least ten times. The chain couples TRBV6-5 to TRBJ2-2, with 7 bases aligning to TRBD2. Trimming cost V 7 bases and J 0 bases; bases outside gene matches: 5. Germline CDR1 and CDR2: MNHEY and SVGAGI. The CDR3 has 15 amino acids. CDR3 sequence: CASTRGVPNTGELFF. For the CDR3, the DNA is TGTGCCAGCACCCGGGGGGTACCGAACACCGGGGAGCTGTTTTTT.

The CDR3 sequence: CASRRNLQGGNQPQHF. The CDR3 DNA sequence: TGCGCCAGCAGACGCAACCTCCAGGGCGGCAATCAGCCCCAGCATTTT. The chain has TRBV4-1 and TRBJ1-5, with a possible D match to TRBD1 (5 bases). The CDR3 sequence is 16 residues long. The V end was cut by 6 bases, the J end by 2 bases, with 17 bases between. CDR1 is MGHRA and CDR2 is YSYEKL in the germline V gene.

J is TRBJ1-5 and V is TRBV12-5, with no clear D. Trimming took 6 bases from V and 2 from J, leaving 5 bases between them. The CDR3 totals 12 residues. CDR1 is LGHNT and CDR2 is FRNRAP in the germline V gene. This CDR3 is CASGSGNQPQHF. Written as DNA, the CDR3 is TGTGCTAGTGGCTCAGGCAATCAGCCCCAGCATTTT.

The genes are TRBV5-1 and TRBJ2-1; TRBD2 agrees at 9 bases. With V trimmed by 4 bases and J by 2 bases, 13 bases remained unmatched. The CDR3 extends over 18 amino acids. CDR1 is SGHRS and CDR2 is YFSETQ in the germline V gene. CDR3 region: CASSPILTSGPTYNEQFF. DNA of the CDR3: TGCGCCAGCAGCCCGATACTCACTAGCGGGCCAACCTACAATGAGCAGTTCTTC.

About this clone: The same CDR3 can be traced to other DNA sequences in this sample. V gene TRBV7-2 combines with J gene TRBJ2-1, with 14 nucleotides matching TRBD2. After removal of 4 bases from V and 7 bases from J, the junction contained 3 bases not matched to a gene. There are 15 residues in the CDR3. CDR1 and CDR2 from the germline V gene are SGHTA and FQGNSA. As DNA, the CDR3 is TGTGCCAGCAGCTCAGGACTAGCGGGAGGAAATGAGCAGTTCTTC. Translating it yields CASSSGLAGGNEQFF.

V gene TRBV2 combines with J gene TRBJ2-1; TRBD2 aligns across 9 bases. Germline CDR1 reads SNHLY; CDR2 reads FYNNEI. The CDR3 covers 16 residues. The V segment lost 4 bases and the J segment 4 bases; nucleotides outside the gene matches: 8. This CDR3 is CASSGGLAGAYNEQFF. The DNA for the CDR3 is TGTGCCAGCAGTGGGGGCTTAGCGGGAGCGTACAATGAGCAGTTCTTC.

V usage is TRBV18 and J usage is TRBJ2-3, with D maybe TRBD1 (6 bases). This CDR3 spans 15 amino acids. V was shortened by 6 bases and J by 0 bases, with 13 bases between the two germline ends. The germline V gene has CDR1 KGHSH and CDR2 LQKENI. In nucleotides, the CDR3 is TGTGCCAGCTCCCCTGGGGGCGCTAGCACAGATACGCAGTATTTT. Translation gives CASSPGGASTDTQYF.

This CDR3 is CASSGPGNTIYF. The CDR3 nucleotides read TGTGCCAGTAGTGGGCCTGGAAACACCATATATTTT. The chain has TRBV19 and TRBJ1-3; D remains unclear. V was shortened by 5 bases and J by 2 bases, with 4 bases between the two germline ends. The CDR3 is made up of 12 amino acids. The germline CDR1 and CDR2 sequences are LNHDA and SQIVND (reference sequence).

V gene TRBV4-3 combines with J gene TRBJ1-1, with 10 bases matching TRBD1. The CDR3 has 15 residues. V lost 0 bases, J lost 10 bases, and 8 bases stayed unmatched. Germline assignment: CDR1 LGHNA and CDR2 YSLEER. The CDR3 here is CASSQEPGQGRVAFF. The CDR3 DNA sequence: TGCGCCAGCAGCCAAGAACCGGGACAGGGGCGAGTAGCTTTCTTT.

The chain has TRBV7-2 and TRBJ1-1, with D uncertain. The CDR3 sequence is 14 residues long. The ends were cut back, 6 bases at V and 2 bases at J, with 13 bases in the middle. Per germline, CDR1 SGHTA and CDR2 FQGNSA. The DNA for the CDR3 is TGTGCCAGCAGTTTCGGTTTTATAAACACTGAAGCTTTCTTT. Translating it yields CASSFGFINTEAFF.